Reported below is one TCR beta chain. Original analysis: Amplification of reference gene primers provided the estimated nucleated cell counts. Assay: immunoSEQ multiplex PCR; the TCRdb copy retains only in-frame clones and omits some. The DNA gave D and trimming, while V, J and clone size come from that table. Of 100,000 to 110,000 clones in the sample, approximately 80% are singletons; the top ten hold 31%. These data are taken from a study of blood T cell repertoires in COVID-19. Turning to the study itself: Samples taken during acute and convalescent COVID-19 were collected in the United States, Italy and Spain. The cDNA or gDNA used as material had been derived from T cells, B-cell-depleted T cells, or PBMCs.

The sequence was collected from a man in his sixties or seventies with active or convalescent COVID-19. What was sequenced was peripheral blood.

CDR3 DNA sequence: TGTGCCAGTAGTACCGGGGGTTTTGGCTACACCTTC. Translating it yields CASSTGGFGYTF. The genes are TRBV19 and TRBJ1-2; a weak D match, TRBD1 (5 bases). This CDR3 is 12 amino acids long. Germline CDR1 LNHDA, CDR2 SQIVND (reference sequence). The V and J ends lost 4 bases and 7 bases respectively, with 10 bases between them.